What follows are 22 T cell receptor beta chains derived from one specimen sequenced in a study of long-term antiretroviral therapy in people with HIV. With survey level as its setting, the immunoSEQ assay was v3.0. The assay was immunoSEQ multiplex PCR, and TCRdb's table has in-frame clones only and misses some. The sample records thousands of clones, under 85% being singletons. The source material was unsorted PBMCs, sampled about 0.9 years before starting antiretroviral therapy. All receptors come from a middle-aged man with HIV.

The CDR3 sequence is CASSQDLAGGLGANVLTF. CDR3 in DNA: TGCGCCAGCAGCCAAGATCTAGCGGGGGGGTTGGGGGCCAACGTCCTGACTTTC. The V and J genes are TRBV4-3 and TRBJ2-6, with TRBD2 matching over 12 bases. Germline V gives CDR1 LGHNA, CDR2 YSLEER. The CDR3 has 18 amino acids. V was clipped by 0 bases and J by 4 bases; unmatched bases: 4.

This sequence joins TRBV29-1 and TRBJ2-3; TRBD2 agrees at 12 bases. CDR3 size: 14 residues. Trimming removed 7 bases from V and 2 bases from J; junction bases left unmatched: 4. CDR1 SQVTM and CDR2 ANQGSEA come from the germline V gene. CDR3 nucleotide sequence: TGCAGCGCCAGGACTAGCGGGAACACAGATACGCAGTATTTT. Translation: CSARTSGNTDTQYF.

The sample holds a few counts of this clone. This sequence joins TRBV6-5 and TRBJ2-3; 7 bases are shared with TRBD2. Per the germline V gene, CDR1 is MNHEY and CDR2 is SVGAGI. Losses at the gene ends were 3 bases for V and 1 base for J; bases not matched to a gene: 1. This CDR3 comprises 14 residues. CDR3 nucleotide sequence: TGTGCCAGCAGTTATGCGGGGGGCACAGATACGCAGTATTTT. Translation gives CASSYAGGTDTQYF.

The chain joins TRBV4-3 to TRBJ1-2; TRBD1 is a possible D gene (6 bases). Trimming left V 0 bases short and J 3 bases short, with 14 bases between. The germline V gene encodes CDR1 LGHNA and CDR2 YSLEER. The length of the CDR3 is 16 residues. CDR3 DNA sequence: TGCGCCAGCAGCCAAGATTTGGCCTCAGGGGACTATGGCTACACCTTC. It is translated as CASSQDLASGDYGYTF.

V usage is TRBV28 and J usage is TRBJ1-5; D is unresolved. The V gene lost 2 bases and the J gene lost 5 bases, with 7 bases spanning the gap. This CDR3 contains 13 residues. Germline CDR1 reads MDHEN; CDR2 reads SYDVKM. The CDR3: CASSLSGYQPQHF. CDR3 nucleotides: TGTGCCAGCAGTTTAAGTGGGTATCAGCCCCAGCATTTT.

The V call is TRBV19, the J call TRBJ1-4; D not certain. Trimming cost V 3 bases and J 8 bases, with 13 bases left between them. This CDR3 spans 14 amino acids. Germline V CDR1 and CDR2: LNHDA, SQIVND (reference sequence). CDR3 amino acids: CASSITSLPEKLFF. CDR3 bases: TGTGCCAGTAGTATTACCAGTTTGCCAGAAAAACTGTTTTTT.

The chain combines TRBV7-3 with TRBJ2-1; weak D call: TRBD2 (6 bases). Trimming cost V 1 base and J 6 bases, with 16 bases left between them. This CDR3 contains 16 residues. Germline V gives CDR1 SGHTA, CDR2 FQGTGA. The CDR3 sequence: CASSLSSTAGFNEQFF. CDR3 bases: TGTGCCAGCAGCTTAAGTTCTACCGCGGGGTTCAATGAGCAGTTCTTC.

J is TRBJ2-1 and V is TRBV4-3, with 8 positions matching TRBD2. In germline, CDR1 is LGHNA, CDR2 YSLEER. J gave up 4 bases and V 1 base, and 3 bases lay outside the gene matches. The CDR3 totals 15 residues. The CDR3 protein is CASSQASGGYNEQFF. The CDR3 bases are TGCGCCAGCAGCCAAGCCTCGGGGGGGTACAATGAGCAGTTCTTC.

This clone is categorized as large. The chain links TRBV6-1 to TRBJ2-7; TRBD2 might be the D (6 bases). The CDR3 sequence is 14 residues long. The germline V and J ends were trimmed by 3 bases and 3 bases, with 12 bases remaining between them. The germline CDR1 and CDR2 sequences are MNHNS and SASEGT. This chain's CDR3 is CASSDTGLYYEQYF. DNA for the CDR3: TGTGCCAGCAGTGATACGGGACTCTACTACGAGCAGTACTTC.

This chain links TRBV6-5 with TRBJ2-1; 10 nucleotides match TRBD2. V shed 0 bases, J shed 4 bases, and the junction held 0 bases outside the gene matches. CDR1 is MNHEY and CDR2 is SVGAGI in the germline V gene. The CDR3 extends over 15 amino acids. The CDR3 DNA sequence: TGTGCCAGCAGTTACTCTAGCGGGGGGTACAATGAGCAGTTCTTC. Translation: CASSYSSGGYNEQFF.

The V gene is TRBV6-1, the J gene TRBJ2-3; 7 nucleotides align to TRBD1. The ends lost 10 bases at V and 6 bases at J; junction bases unmatched: 13. Germline V gene data show CDR1 as MNHNS and CDR2 as SASEGT. The CDR3 totals 14 residues. Here the CDR3 reads CAIDDRALGDTQYF. DNA of the CDR3: TGTGCCATTGACGACAGGGCCTTGGGCGATACGCAGTATTTT.

The rearrangement uses TRBV5-1 and TRBJ2-1; D possibly matches TRBD1 or TRBD2 (6 bases each). Germline CDR1 reads SGHRS; CDR2 reads YFSETQ. V was trimmed by 2 bases and J by 6 bases, leaving 15 bases between them. The CDR3 spans 15 residues. For the CDR3, the DNA is TGCGCCAGCAGCTTTTACAGGGAGGAGGGCAATGAGCAGTTCTTC. This encodes CASSFYREEGNEQFF.

The rearrangement joins TRBV9 to TRBJ2-7, with D possibly being TRBD2 (5 bases). Between the trimmed V and J ends, which lost 3 bases and 2 bases, there was a span of 15 bases. CDR3 length equals 15 residues. Germline assignment: CDR1 SGDLS and CDR2 YYNGEE. CDR3 DNA sequence: TGTGCCAGCAGCGCGGCCCCATCCGGGGCCTACGAGCAGTACTTC. It is translated as CASSAAPSGAYEQYF.

The chain is built from TRBV6-5 and TRBJ1-1, with D possibly being TRBD1 (5 bases). The V gene's germline CDR1 is MNHEY and CDR2 SVGAGI. The CDR3 sequence is 15 residues long. The V end lost 2 bases, the J end lost 4 bases, and 14 bases lay between the germline ends. CDR3: CASSYQALGGTEAFF. CDR3 DNA sequence: TGTGCCAGCAGTTACCAAGCATTGGGGGGCACTGAAGCTTTCTTT.

The chain recombines TRBV19 with TRBJ2-7; tentative D call: TRBD2 (7 bases). Looked up from germline, CDR1 is LNHDA and CDR2 is SQIVND (reference sequence). The CDR3 has 14 residues. The ends were cut back, 5 bases at V and 5 bases at J, with 16 bases in the middle. CDR3 protein: CASSPTWGGDEQYF. In DNA form, the CDR3 reads TGTGCCAGTAGTCCCACCTGGGGGGGCGACGAGCAGTACTTC. The whole variable domain, filled in from reference TRBV19 and TRBJ2-7, reads DGGITQSPKYLFRKEGQNVTLSCEQNLNHDAMYWYRQDPGQGLRLIYYSQIVNDFQKGDIAEGYSVSREKKESFPLTVTSAQKNPTAFYLCASSPTWGGDEQYFGPGTRLTVT.

This chain links TRBV6-5 with TRBJ1-6; unclear D gene. The CDR3 extends over 13 amino acids. Germline V lookup: CDR1 MNHEY, CDR2 SVGAGI. V was trimmed by 10 bases and J by 6 bases, leaving 13 bases between them. The CDR3 DNA follows: TGTGCCACCCAACGGTACAGTAATTCACCCCTCCACTTT. It yields the protein CATQRYSNSPLHF.

This clone has only a few counts. The gene calls are TRBV2 and TRBJ1-3; D perhaps matches TRBD1 (6 bases). V was cut by 6 bases and J by 0 bases, with 12 bases left in between. Germline-derived CDR1 and CDR2 are SNHLY and FYNNEI. The CDR3 is made up of 15 amino acids. CDR3 sequence (DNA): TGTGCCAGCAGACAGGGTACCCACTCTGGAAACACCATATATTTT. The encoded protein is CASRQGTHSGNTIYF.

This clone was recorded only once. The chain links TRBV4-3 to TRBJ2-2; D gene uncertain. This CDR3 is built from 16 residues. Per the germline V gene, CDR1 is LGHNA and CDR2 is YSLEER. Between the trimmed V and J ends, which lost 0 bases and 6 bases, there was a span of 14 bases. CDR3 DNA: TGCGCCAGCAGCCAAGATCGACCCCCAGCGTCCGGGGAGCTGTTTTTT. This codes for CASSQDRPPASGELFF.

J is TRBJ2-7 and V is TRBV12-5, with TRBD1 matching over 8 bases. In germline, CDR1 is LGHNT, CDR2 FRNRAP. This CDR3 contains 13 residues. Trimming cost V 5 bases and J 2 bases; bases outside gene matches: 2. The CDR3 region is CASGGQGPYEQYF. Written as DNA, the CDR3 is TGTGCTAGTGGTGGACAGGGTCCCTACGAGCAGTACTTC.

The chain employs TRBV7-8 and TRBJ1-1; D remains unclear. Trimming shortened V by 1 base and J by 7 bases, and 13 bases separated the two germline ends. This CDR3 comprises 14 residues. Germline V gene lookup returns CDR1 SGHVS and CDR2 FQNEAQ. DNA for the CDR3: TGTGCCAGCAGCTTAGATCAGACAAGCCTTGAAGCTTTCTTT. This encodes CASSLDQTSLEAFF.

The genes are TRBV14 and TRBJ2-3; D is ambiguous. Germline CDR1 SGHDN, CDR2 FVKESK. The CDR3 contains 13 residues. Trimming left V 4 bases short and J 4 bases short, with 9 bases between. The chain's CDR3 is CASSPDLADTQYF. CDR3 DNA sequence: TGTGCCAGCAGCCCCGACCTGGCAGATACGCAGTATTTT.

The V and J genes are TRBV4-1 and TRBJ1-2; a possible D gene is TRBD1 (5 bases). Germline CDR1 is MGHRA and CDR2 is YSYEKL. V shed 4 bases and J shed 5 bases, with 14 bases lying between them. The CDR3 is 14 amino acids. The CDR3 loop is CASSPLGQTYGYTF. CDR3 bases: TGCGCCAGCAGCCCCCTGGGGCAGACTTATGGCTACACCTTC.